This T cell receptor beta chain was found in a study of tumor-infiltrating lymphocytes in primary liver carcinoma. For the study at large: Tumor staging was T1-T3 N0M0; sizes spanned roughly 4.2 to 11 cm across.

Study conclusions and caveats: Lesser overlap characterized tumor-adjacent and tumor-blood pairs relative to tumor region pairs. Blood had a significantly lower top-250-clone fraction than tumors did (p = 0.039).

A primer in the constant region served to generate TCR beta cDNA from 450 to 600 ng of total RNA. Nested multiplex PCR, run for three rounds with slightly modified ARM-PCR, yielded TCR beta libraries. Two initial PCR rounds of about 11 cycles each paired TRBV1-TRBV30 forward primers with a C-beta reverse primer. TCRdb analysed the multiplex PCR reads with MiXCR anew, one entry per CDR3 protein. The sample consists of about 300,000 distinct CDR3 sequences, 55% to 65% of them appearing once. This CDR3 spans 15 amino acids. V was cut by 0 bases and J by 2 bases, with 9 bases left in between. Germline CDR1 MNHEY, CDR2 SVGAGI. Many counts were recorded for this clonotype. The antigen remains unidentified. Unsorted whole blood served as the source of blood RNA, and germline DNA was extracted as well.

The sequenced material came from peripheral blood. This sequence joins TRBV6-5 and TRBJ2-3; maybe TRBD1 (6 bases). This clonotype was sampled from a man between 35 and 55 years old with primary liver carcinoma and hepatitis B virus infection. The CDR3 DNA follows: TGTGCCAGCAGTTACTCGGGACAACCCACAGATACGCAGTATTTT. Translated, it gives CASSYSGQPTDTQYF.